What follows is one T cell receptor beta chain and its context. This sample stems from a study of blood T cell repertoires in COVID-19. The CDR3 covers 17 residues. Between the trimmed V and J ends, which lost 1 base and 3 bases, there was a span of 13 bases. Germline CDR1 and CDR2: LGHNA and YNFKEQ. The data were produced by immunoSEQ multiplex PCR, yet TCRdb's version contains in-frame clones alone and is incomplete. The sample records 200,000 to 250,000 clones, approximately 82% being singletons. The rearrangement links TRBV4-2 to TRBJ1-6; D not certain. Sequencing was done on a sample of peripheral blood. The origin of this receptor is a woman of 80 years or more with acute or convalescent COVID-19. This CDR3 is CASSQAGQTSYNSPLHF. CDR3 sequence (DNA): TGTGCCAGCAGCCAAGCAGGCCAAACCAGCTATAATTCACCCCTCCACTTT.